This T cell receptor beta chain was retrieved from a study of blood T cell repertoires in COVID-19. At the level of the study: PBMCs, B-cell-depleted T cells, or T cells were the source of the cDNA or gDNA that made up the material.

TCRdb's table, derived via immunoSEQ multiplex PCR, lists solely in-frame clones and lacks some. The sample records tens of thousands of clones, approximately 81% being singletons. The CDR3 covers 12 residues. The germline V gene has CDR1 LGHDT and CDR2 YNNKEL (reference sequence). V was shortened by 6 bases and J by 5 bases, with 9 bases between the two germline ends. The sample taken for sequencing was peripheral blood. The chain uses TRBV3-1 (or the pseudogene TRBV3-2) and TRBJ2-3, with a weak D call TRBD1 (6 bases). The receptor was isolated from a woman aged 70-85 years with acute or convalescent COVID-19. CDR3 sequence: CASRETGDTQYF. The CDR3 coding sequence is TGTGCCAGCAGAGAGACAGGAGATACGCAGTATTTT.